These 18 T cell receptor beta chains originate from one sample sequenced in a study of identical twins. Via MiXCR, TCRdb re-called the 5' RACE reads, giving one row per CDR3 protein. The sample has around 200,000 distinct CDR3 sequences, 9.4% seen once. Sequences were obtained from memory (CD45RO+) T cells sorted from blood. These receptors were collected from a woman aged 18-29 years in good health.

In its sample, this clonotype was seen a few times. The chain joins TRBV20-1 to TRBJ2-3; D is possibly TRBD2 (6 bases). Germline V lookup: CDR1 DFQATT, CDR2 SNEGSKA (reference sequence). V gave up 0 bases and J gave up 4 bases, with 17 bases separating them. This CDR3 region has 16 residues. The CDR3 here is CSARDPGGEGADTQYF. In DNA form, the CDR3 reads TGCAGTGCTAGAGATCCCGGGGGTGAGGGCGCAGATACGCAGTATTTT.

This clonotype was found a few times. The CDR3 sequence: CASSLAGQGVAYNQPQHF. The CDR3 DNA sequence: TGTGCCAGCAGTTTGGCGGGACAGGGAGTAGCCTACAATCAGCCCCAGCATTTT. J is TRBJ1-5 and V is TRBV12-3 or TRBV12-4; 9 bases align to TRBD1. Unmatched junction bases numbered 12, after V lost 3 bases and J lost 3 bases. The CDR3 is 18 residues long.

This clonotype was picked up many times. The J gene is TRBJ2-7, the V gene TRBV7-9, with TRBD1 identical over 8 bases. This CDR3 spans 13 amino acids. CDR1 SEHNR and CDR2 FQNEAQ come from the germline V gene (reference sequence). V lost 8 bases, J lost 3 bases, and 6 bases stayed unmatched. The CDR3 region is CASLPGQGYEQYF. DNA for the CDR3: TGTGCCAGCCTGCCAGGACAGGGCTACGAGCAGTACTTC.

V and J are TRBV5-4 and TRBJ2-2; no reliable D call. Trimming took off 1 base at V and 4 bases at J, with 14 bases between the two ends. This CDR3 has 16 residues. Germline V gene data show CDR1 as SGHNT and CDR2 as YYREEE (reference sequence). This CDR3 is CASSLIRVSVTGELFF. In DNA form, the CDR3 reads TGTGCCAGCAGCTTGATTCGGGTTTCGGTCACCGGGGAGCTGTTTTTT.

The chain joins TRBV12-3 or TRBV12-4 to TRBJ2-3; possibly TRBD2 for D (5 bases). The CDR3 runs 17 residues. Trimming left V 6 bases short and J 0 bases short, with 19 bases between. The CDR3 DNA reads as TGTGCCAGCAGCTGGCCGGGGATAAAAACTAGCACAGATACGCAGTATTTT. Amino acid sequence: CASSWPGIKTSTDTQYF.

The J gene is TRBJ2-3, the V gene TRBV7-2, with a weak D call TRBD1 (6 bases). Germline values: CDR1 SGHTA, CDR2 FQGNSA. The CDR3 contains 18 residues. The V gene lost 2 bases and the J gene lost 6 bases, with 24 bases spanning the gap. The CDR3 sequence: CASSLSTGTRGGMDTQYF. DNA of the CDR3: TGTGCCAGCAGCTTATCGACCGGGACAAGGGGTGGTATGGATACGCAGTATTTT.

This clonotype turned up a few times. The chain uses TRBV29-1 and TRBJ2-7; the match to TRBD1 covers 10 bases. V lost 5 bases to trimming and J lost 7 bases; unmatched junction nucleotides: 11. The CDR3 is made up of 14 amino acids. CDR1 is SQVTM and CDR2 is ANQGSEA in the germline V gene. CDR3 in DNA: TGCAGCGTTATGATGGGACAGGGGTTTCGTGAGCAGTACTTC. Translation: CSVMMGQGFREQYF.

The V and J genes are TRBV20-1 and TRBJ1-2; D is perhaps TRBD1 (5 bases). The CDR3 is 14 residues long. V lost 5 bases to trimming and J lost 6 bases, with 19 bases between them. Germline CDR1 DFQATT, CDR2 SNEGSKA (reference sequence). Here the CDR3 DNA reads TGCAGTGCTGCCGGGGGGGGAATTTGGGATGGCTACACCTTC. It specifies CSAAGGGIWDGYTF.

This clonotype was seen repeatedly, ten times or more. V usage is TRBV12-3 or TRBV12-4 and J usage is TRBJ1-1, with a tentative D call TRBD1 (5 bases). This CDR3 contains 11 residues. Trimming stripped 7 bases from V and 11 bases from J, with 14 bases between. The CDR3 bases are TGTGCCAGCACTGGGGCCCCGGGTGCTTTCTTT. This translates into CASTGAPGAFF.

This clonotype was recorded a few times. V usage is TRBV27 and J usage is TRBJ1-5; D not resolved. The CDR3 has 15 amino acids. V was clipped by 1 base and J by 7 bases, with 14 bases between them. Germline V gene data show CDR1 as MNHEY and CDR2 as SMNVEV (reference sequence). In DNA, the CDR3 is TGTGCCAGCAGTTTATTGCCGGGGTCGGGACAGCCCCAGCATTTT. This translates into CASSLLPGSGQPQHF.

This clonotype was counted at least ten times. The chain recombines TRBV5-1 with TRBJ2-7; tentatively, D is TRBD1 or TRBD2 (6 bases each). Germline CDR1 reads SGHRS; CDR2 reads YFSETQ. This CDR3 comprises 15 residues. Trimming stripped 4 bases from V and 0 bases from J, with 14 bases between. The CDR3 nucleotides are TGCGCCAGCAGCCTCCTGGGGGGCCTCTCCTACGAGCAGTACTTC. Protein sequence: CASSLLGGLSYEQYF.

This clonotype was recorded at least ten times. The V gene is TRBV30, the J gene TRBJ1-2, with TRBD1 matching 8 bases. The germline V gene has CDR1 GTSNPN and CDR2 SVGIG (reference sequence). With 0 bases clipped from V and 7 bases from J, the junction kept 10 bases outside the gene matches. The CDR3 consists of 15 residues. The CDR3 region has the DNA TGTGCCTGGAGTGTAAGGCGGACAGGGACCGGTGGCTACACCTTC. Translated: CAWSVRRTGTGGYTF.

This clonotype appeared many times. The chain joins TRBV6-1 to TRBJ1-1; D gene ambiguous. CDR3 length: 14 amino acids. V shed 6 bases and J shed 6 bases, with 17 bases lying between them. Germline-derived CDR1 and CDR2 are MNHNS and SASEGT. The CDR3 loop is CASSLRPEGAEAFF. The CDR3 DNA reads TGTGCCAGCAGCCTCCGGCCTGAGGGAGCTGAAGCTTTCTTT.

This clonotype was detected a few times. CDR3 in DNA: TGTGCCAGCAGTTTACACACCCCTAATCAGCCCCAGCATTTT. The encoded protein is CASSLHTPNQPQHF. The chain recombines TRBV12-3 or TRBV12-4 with TRBJ1-5; D is unclear. Trimming took off 2 bases at V and 4 bases at J, with 9 bases between the two ends. The CDR3 is 14 residues long.

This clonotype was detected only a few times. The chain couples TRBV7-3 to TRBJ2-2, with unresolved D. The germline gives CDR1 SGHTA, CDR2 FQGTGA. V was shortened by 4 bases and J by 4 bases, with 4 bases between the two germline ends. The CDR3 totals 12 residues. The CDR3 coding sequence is TGTGCCAGCAGCTCCTTCACCGGGGAGCTGTTTTTT. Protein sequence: CASSSFTGELFF.

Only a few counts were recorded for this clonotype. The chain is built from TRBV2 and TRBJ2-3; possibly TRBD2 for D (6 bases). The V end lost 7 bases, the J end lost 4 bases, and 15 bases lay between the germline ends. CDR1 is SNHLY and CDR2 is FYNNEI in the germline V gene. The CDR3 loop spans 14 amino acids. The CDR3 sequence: CASNLVREADTQYF. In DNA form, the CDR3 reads TGTGCCAGCAACTTGGTGAGGGAGGCAGATACGCAGTATTTT.

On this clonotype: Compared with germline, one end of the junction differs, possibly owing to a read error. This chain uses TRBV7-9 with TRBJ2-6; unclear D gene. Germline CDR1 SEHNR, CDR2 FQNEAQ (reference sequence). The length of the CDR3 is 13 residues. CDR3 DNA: TGTGCCAGCAGCTTATTACGGGCCAACGCCCTGACTTTC. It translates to CASSLLRANALTF.

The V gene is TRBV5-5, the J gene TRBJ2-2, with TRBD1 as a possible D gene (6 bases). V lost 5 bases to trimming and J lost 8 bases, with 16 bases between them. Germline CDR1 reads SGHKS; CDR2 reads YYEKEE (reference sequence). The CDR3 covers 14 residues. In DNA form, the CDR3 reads TGTGCCAGCAGGCGGACCTCAGGGGCTGGGGAGCTGTTTTTT. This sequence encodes CASRRTSGAGELFF.